These 28 T cell receptor beta chains originate from one sample sequenced in a study of blood T cell repertoires in COVID-19. Repertoires were generated with immunoSEQ multiplex PCR, while TCRdb's copy carries only in-frame clones and drops some. The table has around 300,000 clones, roughly 85% seen once. Sequences were obtained from peripheral blood. These TCRs come from a young woman with active or convalescent COVID-19.

This clone was counted a single time. J is TRBJ1-3 and V is TRBV4-3; no clear D. CDR1 is LGHNA and CDR2 is YSLEER in the germline V gene. V shed 2 bases and J shed 0 bases, with 8 bases lying between them. The CDR3 is 15 residues long. The CDR3 region is CASSQHTGSGNTIYF. For the CDR3, the DNA is TGCGCCAGCAGCCAACATACGGGCTCTGGAAACACCATATATTTT.

This chain uses TRBV2 with TRBJ2-4; no definite D call. Per germline, CDR1 SNHLY and CDR2 FYNNEI. V lost 5 bases and J 9 bases, leaving 11 bases between the germline ends. This CDR3 is built from 12 residues. In nucleotides, the CDR3 is TGTGCCAGCAGTCAGGATGGTGGCATTCAGTACTTC. Its protein product is CASSQDGGIQYF.

This chain connects TRBV18 to TRBJ1-1; the D gene is possibly TRBD1 (5 bases). Trimming pared 3 bases from V and 3 bases from J, leaving 8 bases between. The CDR3 extends over 13 amino acids. Germline CDR1 reads KGHSH; CDR2 reads LQKENI. The CDR3: CASSPTVYTEAFF. CDR3 bases: TGTGCCAGCTCACCGACAGTATACACTGAAGCTTTCTTT.

This chain links TRBV29-1 with TRBJ2-5; possible D gene TRBD2, 5 bases. The V and J ends lost 2 bases and 0 bases respectively, with 10 bases between them. The CDR3 has 14 residues. Germline lookup yields CDR1 SQVTM and CDR2 ANQGSEA. For the CDR3, the DNA is TGCAGCGTTGAATGGACGGACTACCAAGAGACCCAGTACTTC. Its translation: CSVEWTDYQETQYF.

This sequence joins TRBV27 and TRBJ1-1; a possible D gene is TRBD1 (6 bases). CDR1 is MNHEY and CDR2 is SMNVEV in the germline V gene (reference sequence). Trimming took 7 bases from V and 2 from J, leaving 14 bases between them. CDR3 size: 14 residues. The CDR3 loop is CASNRQDTNTEAFF. The CDR3 DNA sequence: TGTGCCAGCAACCGACAGGACACTAACACTGAAGCTTTCTTT.

The chain has TRBV5-4 and TRBJ1-2; TRBD1 aligns across 8 bases. The CDR3 covers 14 residues. With 4 bases clipped from V and 6 bases from J, the junction kept 8 bases outside the gene matches. Germline V CDR1 and CDR2: SGHNT, YYREEE (reference sequence). The CDR3 bases are TGTGCCAGCAGCGCAGGACAGGGAATTCATGGCTACACCTTC. Its protein is CASSAGQGIHGYTF.

V usage is TRBV2 and J usage is TRBJ1-2; TRBD1 agrees at 7 bases. Per the germline V gene, CDR1 is SNHLY and CDR2 is FYNNEI. V lost 9 bases to trimming and J lost 1 base; unmatched junction nucleotides: 5. The CDR3 sequence is 13 residues long. The CDR3 is CASHRDSNYGYTF. CDR3 bases: TGTGCCAGTCACCGGGACAGTAACTATGGCTACACCTTC. Combining the CDR3 with reference TRBV2 and TRBJ1-2 gives the whole variable domain EPEVTQTPSHQVTQMGQEVILRCVPISNHLYFYWYRQILGQKVEFLVSFYNNEISEKSEIFDDQFSVERPDGSNFTLKIRSTKLEDSAMYFCASHRDSNYGYTFGSGTRLTVV.

The chain uses TRBV4-3 and TRBJ1-3; D gene ambiguous. Germline V gene sequence: CDR1 LGHNA, CDR2 YSLEER. V lost 0 bases and J lost 3, with 9 bases in between. This CDR3 is 15 amino acids long. In DNA form, the CDR3 reads TGCGCCAGCAGCCAAGATGCACAGAGTGGAAACACCATATATTTT. Its protein product is CASSQDAQSGNTIYF.

V is TRBV6-2 or TRBV6-3 and J is TRBJ2-6; tentative D call: TRBD2 (6 bases). Trimming took 4 bases from V and 4 from J, leaving 17 bases between them. The CDR3 spans 17 residues. CDR1 is MNHEY and CDR2 is SVGEGT in the germline V gene. Written as DNA, the CDR3 is TGTGCCAGCAGTTCTTCTTTTGGGGGGAGCGGGGCCAACGTCCTGACTTTC. Amino acid sequence: CASSSSFGGSGANVLTF.

This rearrangement joins TRBV7-9 to TRBJ2-7; 7 bases map to TRBD1. CDR1 and CDR2 (germline): SEHNR, FQNEAQ (reference sequence). The CDR3 totals 15 residues. The J segment lost 4 bases and the V segment lost 4 bases, leaving 10 bases of the junction unmatched. The CDR3 spells CASSSAGTAVYEQYF. The CDR3 nucleotides read TGTGCCAGCAGCTCGGCCGGGACAGCGGTGTACGAGCAGTACTTC.

This clone occurred once. This sequence joins TRBV6-2 or TRBV6-3 and TRBJ2-7; tentatively, D is TRBD2 (7 bases). The CDR3 runs to 14 residues. Germline V gene lookup returns CDR1 MNHEY and CDR2 SVGEGT. V dropped 6 bases and J dropped 6 bases, with 18 bases sitting between them. CDR3 in DNA: TGTGCCAGCAGCCCTAGTCGGGGGGCGGGCGAGCAGTACTTC. This codes for CASSPSRGAGEQYF.

This chain links TRBV18 with TRBJ2-1; possibly TRBD1 for D (5 bases). The V and J ends lost 4 bases and 5 bases respectively, with 9 bases between them. CDR3 size: 13 residues. Germline lookup yields CDR1 KGHSH and CDR2 LQKENI. CDR3 coding DNA: TGTGCCAGCTCACAGGGCAGGGACAATGAGCAGTTCTTC. Amino acids: CASSQGRDNEQFF.

This chain joins TRBV19 and TRBJ1-6; D is uncertain. The CDR3 extends over 15 amino acids. The germline CDR1 and CDR2 sequences are LNHDA and SQIVND (reference sequence). The ends were cut back, 3 bases at V and 9 bases at J, with 15 bases in the middle. CDR3 residues: CASSIGRQAISPLHF. CDR3 nucleotide sequence: TGTGCCAGTAGTATCGGCAGACAAGCAATTTCACCCCTCCACTTT.

The V and J genes are TRBV6-2 or TRBV6-3 and TRBJ1-2, with TRBD1 matching 8 bases. The germline CDR1 and CDR2 sequences are MNHEY and SVGEGT. This CDR3 region has 15 residues. Unmatched junction bases numbered 10, after V lost 6 bases and J lost 4 bases. The CDR3 sequence is CASRPRTGTPYGYTF. CDR3 nucleotide sequence: TGTGCCAGCAGACCTCGGACAGGGACCCCCTATGGCTACACCTTC.

This chain joins TRBV10-3 and TRBJ1-6; 7 bases match TRBD1. The CDR3 is made up of 11 amino acids. Germline CDR1 ENHRY, CDR2 SYGVKD. Germline trimming cut 10 bases from V and 13 bases from J; bases unmatched to any gene: 7. CDR3 in DNA: TGTGCCACCCATAACAGGGGCCCCCTCCACTTT. Its translation: CATHNRGPLHF.

The chain carries TRBV19 and TRBJ1-3, with D perhaps TRBD1 (5 bases). Germline values: CDR1 LNHDA, CDR2 SQIVND (reference sequence). The CDR3 extends over 16 amino acids. Trimming stripped 3 bases from V and 2 bases from J, with 14 bases between. The CDR3 protein is CASSIRGPKPGNTIYF. The CDR3 DNA sequence: TGTGCCAGTAGTATTAGGGGTCCCAAGCCTGGAAACACCATATATTTT.

The V gene is TRBV2, the J gene TRBJ1-4; tentatively, D is TRBD1 (6 bases). Germline values: CDR1 SNHLY, CDR2 FYNNEI. The CDR3 contains 16 residues. Trimming removed 6 bases from V and 1 base from J, with 15 bases in between. In DNA form, the CDR3 reads TGTGCCAGCAGCGCCGCCCGGGGACAAACTAATGAAAAACTGTTTTTT. Translating it yields CASSAARGQTNEKLFF.

The sample holds a few counts of this clone. At the DNA level, this CDR3 is encoded by other sequences in the same sample as well. This chain connects TRBV12-3 or TRBV12-4 to TRBJ1-1; D is uncertain. Deletions cut 1 base from V and 1 base from J, with 4 bases between. The CDR3 totals 13 residues. This CDR3 is CASSLGQNTEAFF. CDR3 nucleotide sequence: TGTGCCAGCAGTTTAGGGCAGAACACTGAAGCTTTCTTT.

V is TRBV7-2 and J is TRBJ1-6, with 9 bases fitting TRBD1. J was trimmed by 7 bases and V by 5 bases; bases with no gene match: 6. The CDR3 totals 15 residues. CDR1 SGHTA and CDR2 FQGNSA come from the germline V gene. CDR3 region: CASSIRDRDNSPLHF. As DNA, the CDR3 is TGTGCCAGCAGCATCAGGGACAGGGACAATTCACCCCTCCACTTT.

This chain uses TRBV10-3 with TRBJ2-2, with TRBD1 matching over 10 bases. In germline, CDR1 is ENHRY, CDR2 SYGVKD. The CDR3 covers 14 residues. Unmatched junction bases numbered 4, after V lost 4 bases and J lost 8 bases. The CDR3 reads CAISVDRGQGELFF. CDR3 sequence (DNA): TGTGCCATCAGTGTCGACAGGGGGCAAGGGGAGCTGTTTTTT.

The rearrangement uses TRBV11-2 and TRBJ1-4; D uncertain. Trimming pared 4 bases from V and 8 bases from J, leaving 11 bases between. Germline lookup yields CDR1 SGHAT and CDR2 FQNNGV. The CDR3 is 13 amino acids. The CDR3 bases are TGTGCCAGCAGCTATCTTAACGGGGAAAAACTGTTTTTT. Its protein is CASSYLNGEKLFF.

This clone was seen once. This rearrangement joins TRBV5-5 to TRBJ1-1; no reliable D call. This CDR3 has 16 amino acids. V was cut by 4 bases and J by 0 bases, with 16 bases left in between. From germline, CDR1 is SGHKS and CDR2 YYEKEE (reference sequence). The CDR3 coding sequence is TGTGCCAGCAGCCCCGCGGGAGGGCCCATGAACACTGAAGCTTTCTTT. This encodes CASSPAGGPMNTEAFF. Looking up the rest from reference TRBV5-5 and TRBJ1-1 gives the full variable domain: DAGVTQSPTHLIKTRGQQVTLRCSPISGHKSVSWYQQVLGQGPQFIFQYYEKEERGRGNFPDRFSARQFPNYSSELNVNALLLGDSALYLCASSPAGGPMNTEAFFGQGTRLTVV.

The chain is built from TRBV7-3 and TRBJ2-4, with a possible D match to TRBD1 (5 bases). V was cut by 5 bases and J by 4 bases, with 12 bases left in between. The V gene's germline CDR1 is SGHTA and CDR2 FQGTGA. The CDR3 length is 14 residues. The CDR3 coding sequence is TGTGCCAGCAGCCCATGGACAAAAAAAAACATTCAGTACTTC. As protein: CASSPWTKKNIQYF.

The chain carries TRBV2 and TRBJ2-1; D gene ambiguous. Germline V gene sequence: CDR1 SNHLY, CDR2 FYNNEI. The CDR3 runs 13 residues. Trimming removed 0 bases from V and 5 bases from J, with 5 bases in between. The CDR3 loop reads CASSEAEHNEQFF. CDR3 coding DNA: TGTGCCAGCAGTGAAGCTGAGCACAATGAGCAGTTCTTC.

The rearrangement links TRBV5-5 to TRBJ1-2; no firm D call. The CDR3 spans 14 residues. CDR1 and CDR2 (germline): SGHKS, YYEKEE (reference sequence). The V end lost 0 bases, the J end lost 2 bases, and 8 bases lay between the germline ends. DNA of the CDR3: TGTGCCAGCAGCTTGGACTACGCAAACTATGGCTACACCTTC. Its protein is CASSLDYANYGYTF.

The chain links TRBV6-1 to TRBJ1-3; D might be TRBD1 (5 bases). V lost 3 bases to trimming and J lost 1 base, with 7 bases between them. CDR1 MNHNS and CDR2 SASEGT come from the germline V gene. The CDR3 runs 14 residues. The CDR3 loop reads CASSEQGSGNTIYF. The CDR3 bases are TGTGCCAGCAGTGAGCAGGGATCTGGAAACACCATATATTTT.

This chain connects TRBV19 to TRBJ1-1, with D unresolved. CDR3 size: 13 residues. V was trimmed by 6 bases and J by 1 base, leaving 9 bases between them. Germline assignment: CDR1 LNHDA and CDR2 SQIVND (reference sequence). This chain's CDR3 is CASSDTPNTEAFF. In DNA, the CDR3 is TGTGCCAGTAGCGACACTCCGAACACTGAAGCTTTCTTT.

The chain combines TRBV5-3 with TRBJ2-3; 12 nucleotides agree with TRBD2. TRBV5-3 counts as an open reading frame of uncertain function. The CDR3 totals 13 residues. With 9 bases clipped from V and 11 bases from J, the junction kept 10 bases outside the gene matches. CDR3 sequence (DNA): TGTGCCACACGGCTAGCGGGGGGGCGTGGGCAGTATTTT. Protein: CATRLAGGRGQYF.